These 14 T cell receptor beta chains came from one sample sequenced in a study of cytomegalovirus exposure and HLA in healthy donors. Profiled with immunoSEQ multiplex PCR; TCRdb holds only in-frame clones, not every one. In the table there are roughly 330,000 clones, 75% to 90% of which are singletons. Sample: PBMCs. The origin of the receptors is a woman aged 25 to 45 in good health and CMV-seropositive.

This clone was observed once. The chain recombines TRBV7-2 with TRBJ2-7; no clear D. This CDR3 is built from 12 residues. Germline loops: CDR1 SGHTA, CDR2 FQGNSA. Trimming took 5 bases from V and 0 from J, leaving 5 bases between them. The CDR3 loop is CASSPLSYEQYF. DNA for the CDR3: TGTGCCAGCAGCCCACTCTCCTACGAGCAGTACTTC.

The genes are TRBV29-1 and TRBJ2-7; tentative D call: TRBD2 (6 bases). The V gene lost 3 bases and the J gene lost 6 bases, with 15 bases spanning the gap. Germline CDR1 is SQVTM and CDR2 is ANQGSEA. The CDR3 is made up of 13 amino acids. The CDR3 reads CSVEEKVGGEQYF. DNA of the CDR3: TGCAGCGTTGAGGAGAAGGTCGGGGGCGAGCAGTACTTC.

The CDR3 bases are TGTGCCAGCAGTACACAGGGGGCCTCGGATACGCAGTATTTT. Its protein product is CASSTQGASDTQYF. This chain links TRBV6-1 with TRBJ2-3; the match to TRBD1 covers 9 bases. This CDR3 region has 14 residues. The ends lost 5 bases at V and 6 bases at J; junction bases unmatched: 6. CDR1 and CDR2 from the germline V gene are MNHNS and SASEGT.

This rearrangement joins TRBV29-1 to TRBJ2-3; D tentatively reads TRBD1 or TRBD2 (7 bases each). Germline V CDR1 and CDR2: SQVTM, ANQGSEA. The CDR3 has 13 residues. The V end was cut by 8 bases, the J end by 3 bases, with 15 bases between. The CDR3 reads CSQGGHLTDTQYF. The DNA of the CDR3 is TGCAGCCAGGGGGGGCATTTAACAGATACGCAGTATTTT.

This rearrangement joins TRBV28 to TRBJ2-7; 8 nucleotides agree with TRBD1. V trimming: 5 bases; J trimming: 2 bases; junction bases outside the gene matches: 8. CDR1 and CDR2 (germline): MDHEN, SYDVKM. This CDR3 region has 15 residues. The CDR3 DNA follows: TGTGCCAGCAGTGGGACAGGCCCGGGGCCCTACGAGCAGTACTTC. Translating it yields CASSGTGPGPYEQYF.

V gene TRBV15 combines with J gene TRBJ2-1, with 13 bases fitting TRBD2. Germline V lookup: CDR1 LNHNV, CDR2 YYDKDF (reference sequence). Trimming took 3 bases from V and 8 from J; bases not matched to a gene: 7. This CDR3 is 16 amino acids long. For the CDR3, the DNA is TGTGCCACCAGCAGGGAGGGACTAGCGGGATCCGATGAGCAGTTCTTC. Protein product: CATSREGLAGSDEQFF. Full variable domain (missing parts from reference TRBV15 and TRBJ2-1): DAMVIQNPRYQVTQFGKPVTLSCSQTLNHNVMYWYQQKSSQAPKLLFHYYDKDFNNEADTPDNFQSRRPNTSFCFLDIRSPGLGDTAMYLCATSREGLAGSDEQFFGPGTRLTVL.

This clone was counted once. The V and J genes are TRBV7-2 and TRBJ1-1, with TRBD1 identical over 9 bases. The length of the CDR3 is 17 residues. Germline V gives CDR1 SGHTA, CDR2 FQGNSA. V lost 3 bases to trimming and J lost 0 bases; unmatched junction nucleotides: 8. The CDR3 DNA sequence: TGTGCCAGCAGCTTTCGACAGGGGGAGAGTCTGAACACTGAAGCTTTCTTT. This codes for CASSFRQGESLNTEAFF.

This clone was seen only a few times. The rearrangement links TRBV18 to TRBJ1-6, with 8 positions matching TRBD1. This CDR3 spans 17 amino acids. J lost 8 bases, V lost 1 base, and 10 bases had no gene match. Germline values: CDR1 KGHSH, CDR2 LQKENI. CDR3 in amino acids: CASSPLYFGQGDSPLHF. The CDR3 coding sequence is TGTGCCAGCTCACCACTATACTTCGGACAGGGCGATTCACCCCTCCACTTT.

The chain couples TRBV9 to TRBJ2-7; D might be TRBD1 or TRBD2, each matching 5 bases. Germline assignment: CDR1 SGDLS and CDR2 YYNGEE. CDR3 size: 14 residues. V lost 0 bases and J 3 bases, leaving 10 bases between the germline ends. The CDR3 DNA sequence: TGTGCCAGCAGCGTAGCTGAGGGGCACTACGAGCAGTACTTC. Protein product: CASSVAEGHYEQYF.

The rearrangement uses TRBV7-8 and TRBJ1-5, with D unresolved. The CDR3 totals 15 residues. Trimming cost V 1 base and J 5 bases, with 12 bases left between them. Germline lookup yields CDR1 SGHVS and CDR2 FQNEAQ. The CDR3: CASSLGRTFDQPQHF. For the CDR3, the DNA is TGTGCCAGCAGCTTAGGGAGGACCTTCGATCAGCCCCAGCATTTT.

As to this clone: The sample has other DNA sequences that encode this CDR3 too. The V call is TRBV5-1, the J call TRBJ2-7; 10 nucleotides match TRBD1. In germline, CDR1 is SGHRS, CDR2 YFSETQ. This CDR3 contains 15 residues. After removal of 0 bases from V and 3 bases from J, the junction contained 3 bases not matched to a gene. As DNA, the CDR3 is TGCGCCAGCAGCTTGGGGACAGGGGGTTTCTACGAGCAGTACTTC. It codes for CASSLGTGGFYEQYF.

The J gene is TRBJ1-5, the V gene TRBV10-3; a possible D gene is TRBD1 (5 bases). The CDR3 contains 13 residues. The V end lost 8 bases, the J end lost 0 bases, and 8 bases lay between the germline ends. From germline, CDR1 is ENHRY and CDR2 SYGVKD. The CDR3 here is CAIGGYSNQPQHF. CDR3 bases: TGTGCCATCGGGGGTTATAGCAATCAGCCCCAGCATTTT.

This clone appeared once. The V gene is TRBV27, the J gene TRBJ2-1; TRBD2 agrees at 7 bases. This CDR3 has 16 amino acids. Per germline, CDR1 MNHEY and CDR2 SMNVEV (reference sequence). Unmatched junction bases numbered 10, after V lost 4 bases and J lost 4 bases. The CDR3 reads CASSSPTSSSYNEQFF. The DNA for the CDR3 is TGTGCCAGCAGTTCCCCGACTAGCTCCTCGTACAATGAGCAGTTCTTC.

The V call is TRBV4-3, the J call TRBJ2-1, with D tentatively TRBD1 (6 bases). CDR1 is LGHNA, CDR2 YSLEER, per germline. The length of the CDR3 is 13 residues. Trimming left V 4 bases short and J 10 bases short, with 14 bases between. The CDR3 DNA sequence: TGCGCCAGCAGCCTCCTACCTGACAGGGAGCAGTTCTTC. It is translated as CASSLLPDREQFF.